This record looks at one TCR beta chain sequence and its context. Clones were sequenced by immunoSEQ multiplex PCR, and TCRdb holds only the in-frame ones, with some missing. In the table there are about 73,000 clones, 88% of which are singletons. This sample was included in a study of T cell responses to AZD1222 COVID-19 vaccine. Looked up from germline, CDR1 is MNHEY and CDR2 is SMNVEV (reference sequence). Deletions cut 3 bases from V and 1 base from J, with 4 bases between. This CDR3 contains 13 residues. The receptor comes from an adult in good health. This chain links TRBV27 with TRBJ1-3; D unresolved. This specimen was peripheral blood, taken on day 0 of AZD1222 vaccination. The CDR3, as DNA: TGTGCCAGCAGTTTTTCTTCTGGAAACACCATATATTTT. Amino acids: CASSFSSGNTIYF.